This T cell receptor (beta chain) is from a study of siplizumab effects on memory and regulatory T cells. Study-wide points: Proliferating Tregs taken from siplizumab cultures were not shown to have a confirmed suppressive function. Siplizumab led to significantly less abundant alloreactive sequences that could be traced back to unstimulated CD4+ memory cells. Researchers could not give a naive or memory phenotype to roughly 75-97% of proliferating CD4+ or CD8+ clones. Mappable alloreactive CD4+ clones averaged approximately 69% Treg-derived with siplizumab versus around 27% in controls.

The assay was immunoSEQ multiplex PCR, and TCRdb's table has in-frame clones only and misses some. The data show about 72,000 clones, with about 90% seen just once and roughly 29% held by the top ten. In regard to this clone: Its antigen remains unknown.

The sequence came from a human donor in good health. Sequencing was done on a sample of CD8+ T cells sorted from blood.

CDR3 sequence: CSVGTDYGYTF. The CDR3 coding sequence is TGCAGCGTTGGGACAGACTATGGCTACACCTTC. The V and J genes are TRBV29-1 and TRBJ1-2, with a possible D match to TRBD1 (6 bases). V shed 4 bases and J shed 3 bases, with 6 bases lying between them. This CDR3 spans 11 amino acids. Germline CDR1 SQVTM, CDR2 ANQGSEA.